This T cell receptor beta chain comes out of a study of T cells expressing NK-cell markers. The germline CDR1 and CDR2 sequences are MDHEN and SYDVKM. The CDR3 totals 16 residues. TCRdb reworked the 5' RACE reads into one entry per CDR3 protein, no DNA. In total, the table holds a few hundred thousand distinct CDR3 sequences. The clonotype originates from a woman aged 50 to 65 in good health. The sample was blood T cells: a sorted CD56 or NKG2C T cell subset, CD4+ or CD8+ T cells, or bulk PBMC T cells (not recorded which). The chain combines TRBV28 with TRBJ2-3; lacking DNA, the TRBD2 call made by TCRdb goes unchecked. This CDR3 reads CASSSRGGTLADTQYF.